Listed here are 8 T cell receptor beta chains from one sample, sequenced in a study of patients and donors after allogeneic stem cell transplantation. In TCRdb, the RT-PCR reads were re-called with MiXCR into one record per CDR3 protein. Of around 150,000 distinct CDR3 sequences in the sample, 30% to 45% were seen once. Source material: blood, either unsorted or a sorted T cell fraction (not recorded which). Receptors were obtained from a human donor who was either an allogeneic HSCT recipient or a stem cell or donor lymphocyte infusion donor (not recorded which). It is not recorded whose cells these are; they may come from a transplant donor.

The chain employs TRBV20-1 and TRBJ2-3; D not certain. CDR1 is DFQATT, CDR2 SNEGSKA, per germline (reference sequence). The CDR3 length is 14 residues. Trimming pared 3 bases from V and 1 base from J, leaving 11 bases between. The CDR3 region is CSASPMWGTDTQYF. The DNA for the CDR3 is TGCAGTGCTAGTCCCATGTGGGGCACAGATACGCAGTATTTT.

This clonotype appeared a few times. CDR3 sequence reads: CSAQISYEQYF. In DNA, the CDR3 is TGCAGTGCCCAGATCTCCTACGAGCAGTACTTC. The rearrangement links TRBV20-1 to TRBJ2-7; D is undetermined. Germline V gene lookup returns CDR1 DFQATT and CDR2 SNEGSKA (reference sequence). The CDR3 sequence is 11 residues long. The V and J ends lost 6 bases and 0 bases respectively, with 6 bases between them.

This clonotype showed up just a few times. CDR3 DNA sequence: TGTGCCAGCAGTTCTGGAACTAGCGGGGACAATGAGCAGTTCTTC. Protein sequence: CASSSGTSGDNEQFF. The chain has TRBV12-3 or TRBV12-4 and TRBJ2-1, with 10 bases that match TRBD2. V shed 4 bases and J 5 bases; nucleotides not matched to a gene: 5. The CDR3 runs to 15 residues.

The chain links TRBV18 to TRBJ2-5; D is possibly TRBD1 (5 bases). With 6 bases removed from V and 1 base from J, the gap between germline ends came to 15 bases. The germline V gene has CDR1 KGHSH and CDR2 LQKENI. The CDR3 covers 15 residues. CDR3 coding DNA: TGTGCCAGCTCGCTCCATGCAGGGCGCCAAGAGACCCAGTACTTC. This encodes CASSLHAGRQETQYF.

The genes are TRBV11-2 and TRBJ2-2; tentative D call: TRBD2 (6 bases). V lost 4 bases and J lost 4, with 13 bases in between. This CDR3 contains 15 residues. Germline CDR1 reads SGHAT; CDR2 reads FQNNGV. CDR3 in DNA: TGTGCCAGCAGCTCCCATAGGGACTCCACCGGGGAGCTGTTTTTT. The encoded protein is CASSSHRDSTGELFF.

Ten or more counts support this clonotype. V and J are TRBV27 and TRBJ1-1; 7 bases match TRBD1. The CDR3 contains 13 residues. Trimming cost V 4 bases and J 8 bases; bases outside gene matches: 7. The V gene's germline CDR1 is MNHEY and CDR2 SMNVEV (reference sequence). The CDR3 DNA sequence: TGTGCCAGCAGTTCCTACTTGGGACAGGAAGCTTTCTTT. This translates into CASSSYLGQEAFF.

This clonotype has a handful of counts. This sequence joins TRBV28 and TRBJ2-7; a weak D match, TRBD2 (6 bases). V was cut by 6 bases and J by 4 bases, with 7 bases left in between. This CDR3 is 11 amino acids long. Looked up from germline, CDR1 is MDHEN and CDR2 is SYDVKM. The CDR3 reads CASSRGYEQYV. CDR3 bases: TGTGCCAGCAGCCGGGGGTACGAGCAGTACGTC.

In its sample, this clonotype was seen a few times. The V and J genes are TRBV20-1 and TRBJ1-4; 7 nucleotides match TRBD1. Germline lookup yields CDR1 DFQATT and CDR2 SNEGSKA (reference sequence). The CDR3 covers 13 residues. The V gene end was trimmed by 5 bases and the J gene end by 7 bases; junction bases not matched to a gene: 7. CDR3 DNA sequence: TGCAGTGCTCTACGGACAGGAGTTGAAAAACTGTTTTTT. It codes for CSALRTGVEKLFF.